Sequencing of this T cell receptor (beta chain) was carried out in a study of radiotherapy plus CTLA-4 blockade in lung cancer. As for the study in general: Objective responses were documented in around 19% of patients, with disease control in 31%.

Generated by immunoSEQ multiplex PCR, the TCRdb table keeps only in-frame clones and is missing some. The sample has some 50,000 clones; approximately 84% are singletons. In regard to this clone: Its antigen is unknown.

Study-wide points: In blood, tumor-derived TCR clones expanded after radiotherapy plus ipilimumab.

Germline values: CDR1 SGHAT, CDR2 FQNNGV. The germline V and J ends were trimmed by 7 bases and 8 bases, with 20 bases remaining between them. CDR3 length equals 14 residues. This receptor was obtained from a human donor with non-small cell lung cancer whose response to radiotherapy plus ipilimumab could not be evaluated. The genes are TRBV11-2 and TRBJ1-2, with D possibly TRBD1 on 5 matching bases. The sequencing used peripheral blood, collected from a patient treated with radiotherapy plus ipilimumab. CDR3 in amino acids: CASNTIGGRRGYTF. The CDR3, as DNA: TGTGCCAGCAACACGATCGGGGGACGACGGGGCTACACCTTC.